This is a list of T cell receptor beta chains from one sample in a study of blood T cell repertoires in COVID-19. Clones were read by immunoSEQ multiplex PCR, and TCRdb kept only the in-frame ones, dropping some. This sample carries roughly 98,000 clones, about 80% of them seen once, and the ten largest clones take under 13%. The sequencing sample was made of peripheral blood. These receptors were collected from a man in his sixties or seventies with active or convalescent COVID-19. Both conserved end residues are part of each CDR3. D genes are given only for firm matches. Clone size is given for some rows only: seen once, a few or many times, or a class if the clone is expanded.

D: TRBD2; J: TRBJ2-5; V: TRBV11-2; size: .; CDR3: CASSLASGGKYQETQYF; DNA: TGTGCCAGCAGCTTAGCCAGCGGGGGGAAGTACCAAGAGACCCAGTACTTC
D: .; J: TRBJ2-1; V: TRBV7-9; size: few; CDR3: CASSVRRVGYNEQFF; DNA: TGTGCCAGCAGCGTTCGACGGGTGGGTTACAATGAGCAGTTCTTC
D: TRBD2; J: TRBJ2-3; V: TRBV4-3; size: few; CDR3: CASSQGGIAGRTDTQYF; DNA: TGCGCCAGCAGCCAAGGGGGGATAGCGGGTCGCACAGATACGCAGTATTTT
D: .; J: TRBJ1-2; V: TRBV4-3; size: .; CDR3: CASSQVDSSGYGYTF; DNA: TGCGCCAGCAGCCAAGTTGACAGCTCGGGCTATGGCTACACCTTC
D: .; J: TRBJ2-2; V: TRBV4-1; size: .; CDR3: CASSPAQGMVGELFF; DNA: TGCGCCAGCAGCCCCGCGCAGGGGATGGTCGGGGAGCTGTTTTTT
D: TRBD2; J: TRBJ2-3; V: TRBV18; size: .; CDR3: CASSRSSGGNPDTQYF; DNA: TGTGCCAGCTCACGAAGCAGCGGGGGGAACCCAGATACGCAGTATTTT
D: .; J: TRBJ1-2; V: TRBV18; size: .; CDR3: CASSRQDYNYGYTF; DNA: TGTGCCAGCTCCAGACAGGATTATAACTATGGCTACACCTTC
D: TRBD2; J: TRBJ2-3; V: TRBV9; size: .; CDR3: CASSLTGTSFTDTQYF; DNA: TGTGCCAGCAGCCTCACCGGGACTAGTTTCACAGATACGCAGTATTTT
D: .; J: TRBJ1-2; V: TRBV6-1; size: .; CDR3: CASSEGRGYTF; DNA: TGTGCCAGCAGTGAAGGCAGAGGCTACACCTTC
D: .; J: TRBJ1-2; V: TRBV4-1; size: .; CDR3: CASSAQDSLGYGYTF; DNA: TGCGCCAGCAGCGCTCAGGACAGCTTAGGCTATGGCTACACCTTC
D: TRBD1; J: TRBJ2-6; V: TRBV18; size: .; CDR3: CASSPPLRTGPSGANVLTF; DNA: TGTGCCAGCTCACCTCCCCTGCGGACAGGGCCCTCTGGGGCCAACGTCCTGACTTTC
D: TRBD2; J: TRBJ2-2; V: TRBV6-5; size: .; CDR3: CASSYSRGGVTGELFF; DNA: TGTGCCAGCAGTTACTCTCGGGGGGGCGTCACCGGGGAGCTGTTTTTT
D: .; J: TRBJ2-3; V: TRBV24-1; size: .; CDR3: CATSDDWTDTQYF; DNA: TGTGCCACCAGTGATGACTGGACAGATACGCAGTATTTT
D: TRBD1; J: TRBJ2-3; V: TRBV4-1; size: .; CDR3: CASSDRDRGDTQYF; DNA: TGCGCCAGCAGCGACAGGGACAGGGGTGATACGCAGTATTTT
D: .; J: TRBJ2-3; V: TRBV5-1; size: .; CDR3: CASSPGRVGTDTQYF; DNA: TGCGCCAGCAGCCCTGGCAGGGTTGGCACAGATACGCAGTATTTT
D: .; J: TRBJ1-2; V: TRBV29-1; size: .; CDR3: CSVEEQLYTF; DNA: TGCAGCGTTGAGGAACAGTTGTACACCTTC
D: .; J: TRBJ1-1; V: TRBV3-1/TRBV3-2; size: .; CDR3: CASSQVPGLNTEAFF; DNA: TGTGCCAGCAGCCAAGTACCAGGTTTGAACACTGAAGCTTTCTTT
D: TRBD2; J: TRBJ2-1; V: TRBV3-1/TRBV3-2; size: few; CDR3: CASSQGSGGGEQFF; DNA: TGTGCCAGCAGCCAGGGTAGCGGGGGAGGTGAGCAGTTCTTC
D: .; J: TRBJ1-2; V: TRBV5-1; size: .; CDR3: CASSLSQEGGYTF; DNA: TGCGCCAGCAGCTTGTCTCAGGAGGGTGGCTACACCTTC
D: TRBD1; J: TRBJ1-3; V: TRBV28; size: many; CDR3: CASSSPTGVGVMNTIYF; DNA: TGTGCCAGCAGTTCCCCGACAGGGGTCGGTGTGATGAACACCATATATTTT
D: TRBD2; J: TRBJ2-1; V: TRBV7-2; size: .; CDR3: CASSQGLAGGSSYNEQFF; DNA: TGTGCCAGCAGCCAGGGACTAGCGGGGGGGAGCTCCTACAATGAGCAGTTCTTC
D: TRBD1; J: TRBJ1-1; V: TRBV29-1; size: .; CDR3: CSVGRQGGTEAFF; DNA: TGCAGCGTTGGCCGTCAGGGGGGCACTGAAGCTTTCTTT
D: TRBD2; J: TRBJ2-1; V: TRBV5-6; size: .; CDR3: CASSLGLAGGVSYNEQFF; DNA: TGTGCCAGCAGCTTAGGCCTAGCGGGGGGCGTCTCCTACAATGAGCAGTTCTTC
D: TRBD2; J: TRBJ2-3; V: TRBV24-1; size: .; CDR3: CATSRLAGGAQYF; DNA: TGTGCCACCAGCCGCCTAGCGGGGGGGGCGCAGTATTTT
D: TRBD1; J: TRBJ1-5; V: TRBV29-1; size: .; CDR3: CSVEPTGANNQPQHF; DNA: TGCAGCGTTGAACCCACAGGGGCGAACAATCAGCCCCAGCATTTT